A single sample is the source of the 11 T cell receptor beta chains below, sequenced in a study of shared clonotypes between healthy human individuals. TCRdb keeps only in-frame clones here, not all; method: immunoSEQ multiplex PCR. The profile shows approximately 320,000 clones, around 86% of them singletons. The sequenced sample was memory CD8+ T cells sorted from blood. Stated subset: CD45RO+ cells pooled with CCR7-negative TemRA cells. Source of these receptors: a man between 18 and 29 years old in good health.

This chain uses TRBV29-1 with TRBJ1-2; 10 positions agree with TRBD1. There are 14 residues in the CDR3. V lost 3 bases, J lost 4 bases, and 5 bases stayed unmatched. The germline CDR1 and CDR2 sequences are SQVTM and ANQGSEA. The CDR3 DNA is TGCAGCGTTGACCGGGACAGGGGTACCTATGGCTACACCTTC. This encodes CSVDRDRGTYGYTF.

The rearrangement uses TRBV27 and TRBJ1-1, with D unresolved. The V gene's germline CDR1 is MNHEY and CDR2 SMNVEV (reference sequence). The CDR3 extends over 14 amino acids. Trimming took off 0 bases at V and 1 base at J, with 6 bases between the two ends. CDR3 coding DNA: TGTGCCAGCAGTTTATCGTTGCAGAACACTGAAGCTTTCTTT. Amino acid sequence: CASSLSLQNTEAFF.

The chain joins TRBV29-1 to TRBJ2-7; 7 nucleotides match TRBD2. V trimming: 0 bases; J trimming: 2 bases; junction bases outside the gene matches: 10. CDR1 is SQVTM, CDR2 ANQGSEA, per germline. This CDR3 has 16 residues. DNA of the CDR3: TGCAGCGTTGAAGATATCGGGGGGATAGGGACCTACGAGCAGTACTTC. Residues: CSVEDIGGIGTYEQYF.

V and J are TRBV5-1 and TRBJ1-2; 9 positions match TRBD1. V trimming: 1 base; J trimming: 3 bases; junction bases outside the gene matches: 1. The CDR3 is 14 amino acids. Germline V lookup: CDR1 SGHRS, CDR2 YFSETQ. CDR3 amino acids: CASSLWTGDYGYTF. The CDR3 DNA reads TGCGCCAGCAGCTTGTGGACAGGGGACTATGGCTACACCTTC.

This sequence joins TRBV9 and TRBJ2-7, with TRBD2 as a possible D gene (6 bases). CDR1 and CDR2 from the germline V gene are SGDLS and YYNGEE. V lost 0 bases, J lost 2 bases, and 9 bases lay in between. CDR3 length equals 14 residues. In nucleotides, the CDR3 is TGTGCCAGCAGCGTAGAAGGAGGGGCCTACGAGCAGTACTTC. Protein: CASSVEGGAYEQYF.

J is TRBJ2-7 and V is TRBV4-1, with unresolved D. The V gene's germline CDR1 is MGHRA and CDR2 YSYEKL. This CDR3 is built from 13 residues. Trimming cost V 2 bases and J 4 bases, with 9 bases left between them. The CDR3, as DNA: TGCGCCAGCAGCCAAAAGCCTCGGTACGAGCAGTACTTC. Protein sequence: CASSQKPRYEQYF.

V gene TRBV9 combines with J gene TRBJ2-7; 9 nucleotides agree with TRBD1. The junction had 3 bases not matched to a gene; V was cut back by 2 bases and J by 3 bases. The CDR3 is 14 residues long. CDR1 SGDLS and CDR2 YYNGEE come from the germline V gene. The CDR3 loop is CASSVRDRDYEQYF. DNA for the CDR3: TGTGCCAGCAGCGTCCGGGACAGGGACTACGAGCAGTACTTC.

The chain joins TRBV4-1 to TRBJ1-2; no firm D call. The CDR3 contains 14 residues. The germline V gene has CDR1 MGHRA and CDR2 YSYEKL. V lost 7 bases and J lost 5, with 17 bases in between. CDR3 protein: CASTLIRGDYGYTF. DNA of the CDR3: TGCGCCAGCACCCTTATCCGGGGTGATTATGGCTACACCTTC.

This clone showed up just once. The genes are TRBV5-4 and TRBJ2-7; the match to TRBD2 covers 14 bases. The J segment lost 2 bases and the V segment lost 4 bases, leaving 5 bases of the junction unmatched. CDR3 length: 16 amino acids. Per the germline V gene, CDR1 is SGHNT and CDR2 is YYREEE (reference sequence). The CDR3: CASSPQGLAGAYEQYF. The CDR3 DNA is TGTGCCAGCAGCCCACAGGGACTAGCGGGGGCCTACGAGCAGTACTTC. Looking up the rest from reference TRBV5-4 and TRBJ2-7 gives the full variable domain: ETGVTQSPTHLIKTRGQQVTLRCSSQSGHNTVSWYQQALGQGPQFIFQYYREEENGRGNFPPRFSGLQFPNYSSELNVNALELDDSALYLCASSPQGLAGAYEQYFGPGTRLTVT.

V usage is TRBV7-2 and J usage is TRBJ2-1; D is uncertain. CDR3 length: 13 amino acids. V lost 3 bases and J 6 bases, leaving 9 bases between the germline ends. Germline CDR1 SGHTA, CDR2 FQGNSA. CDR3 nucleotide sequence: TGTGCCAGCAGCTTTTACCGAACCAATGAGCAGTTCTTC. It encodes CASSFYRTNEQFF.

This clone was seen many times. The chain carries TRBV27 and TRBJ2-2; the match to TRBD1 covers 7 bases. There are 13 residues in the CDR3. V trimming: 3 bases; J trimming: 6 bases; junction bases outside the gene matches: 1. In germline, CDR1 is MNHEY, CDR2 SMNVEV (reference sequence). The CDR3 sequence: CASSFTGAGELFF. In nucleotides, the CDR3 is TGTGCCAGCAGTTTTACAGGGGCCGGGGAGCTGTTTTTT.